The 32 T cell receptor beta chains presented below share a single source sample, sequenced in a study of OX40 agonist ivuxolimab in advanced cancers. Libraries were prepared by immunoSEQ multiplex PCR; TCRdb keeps only in-frame clonotypes and omits some of them. The data show approximately 59,000 clones, 80% to 90% seen once. Sequenced material: CD4+ or CD8+ T cells sorted from blood, taken in a trial of the OX40 agonist ivuxolimab. The receptor set was obtained from an adult with an advanced solid tumor such as melanoma, head and neck, liver or kidney cancer.

This clone turned up a few times. The rearrangement uses TRBV18 and TRBJ2-7, with TRBD1 matching over 11 bases. The CDR3 loop spans 16 amino acids. Trimming at V came to 4 bases and at J to 0 bases, leaving 5 bases not matched to a gene. Germline lookup yields CDR1 KGHSH and CDR2 LQKENI. The CDR3 loop reads CASSLYGTGGSYEQYF. In DNA, the CDR3 is TGTGCCAGCTCACTTTATGGGACAGGGGGCTCCTACGAGCAGTACTTC.

The CDR3 loop is CASSLDPVQEQFF. The CDR3 DNA reads TGTGCCAGCAGCTTAGACCCGGTTCAAGAGCAGTTCTTC. The V call is TRBV7-2, the J call TRBJ2-1; D unclear. This CDR3 comprises 13 residues. V was shortened by 1 base and J by 10 bases, with 11 bases between the two germline ends. CDR1 is SGHTA and CDR2 is FQGNSA in the germline V gene.

The V call is TRBV6-5, the J call TRBJ2-2, with D perhaps matching TRBD2 (6 bases). V was clipped by 5 bases and J by 3 bases, with 13 bases between them. The CDR3 runs to 15 residues. In germline, CDR1 is MNHEY, CDR2 SVGAGI. The CDR3 spells CASSATSWDTGELFF. Written as DNA, the CDR3 is TGTGCCAGCAGTGCGACTAGTTGGGACACCGGGGAGCTGTTTTTT.

This sequence joins TRBV29-1 and TRBJ2-7; TRBD2 matches 8 bases. The CDR3 sequence is 12 residues long. From germline, CDR1 is SQVTM and CDR2 ANQGSEA. V gave up 4 bases and J gave up 6 bases; unmatched junction bases: 5. The DNA of the CDR3 is TGCAGCGTTGCCAGCGGGAGCCTCGAGCAGTACTTC. Translation: CSVASGSLEQYF.

This chain links TRBV28 with TRBJ2-5; the D is unclear. The CDR3 sequence is 13 residues long. Germline CDR1 and CDR2: MDHEN and SYDVKM. The germline V and J ends were trimmed by 5 bases and 1 base, with 8 bases remaining between them. The CDR3 coding sequence is TGTGCCAGCAGTGTCCAGTTCCAAGAGACCCAGTACTTC. This codes for CASSVQFQETQYF.

This clone has a single count. The V gene is TRBV13, the J gene TRBJ2-4; perhaps TRBD1 as D (6 bases). This CDR3 region has 13 residues. Between the trimmed V and J ends, which lost 5 bases and 7 bases, there was a span of 12 bases. The germline V gene has CDR1 PRHDT and CDR2 FYEKMQ (reference sequence). CDR3 in DNA: TGTGCCAGCAGCATACAGGGTACCAACATTCAGTACTTC. It encodes CASSIQGTNIQYF. Using reference TRBV13 and TRBJ2-4 for the parts outside the CDR3, the full variable domain is AAGVIQSPRHLIKEKRETATLKCYPIPRHDTVYWYQQGPGQDPQFLISFYEKMQSDKGSIPDRFSAQQFSDYHSELNMSSLELGDSALYFCASSIQGTNIQYFGAGTRLSVL.

The chain joins TRBV12-5 to TRBJ1-1; 9 bases line up with TRBD1. Germline V gene sequence: CDR1 LGHNT, CDR2 FRNRAP. With 0 bases clipped from V and 4 bases from J, the junction kept 3 bases outside the gene matches. CDR3 length: 15 amino acids. The CDR3: CASGLVGTGSTEAFF. CDR3 nucleotide sequence: TGTGCTAGTGGTTTGGTTGGGACAGGGAGCACTGAAGCTTTCTTT.

The chain is built from TRBV28 and TRBJ2-3, with D perhaps matching TRBD1 or TRBD2 (6 bases each). This CDR3 region has 14 residues. With 2 bases removed from V and 1 base from J, the gap between germline ends came to 7 bases. The V gene's germline CDR1 is MDHEN and CDR2 SYDVKM. The CDR3 loop reads CASSLRGGTDTQYF. As DNA, the CDR3 is TGTGCCAGCAGTTTAAGGGGGGGCACAGATACGCAGTATTTT.

The rearrangement uses TRBV6-5 and TRBJ1-2; the D gene is possibly TRBD1 (5 bases). CDR1 MNHEY and CDR2 SVGAGI come from the germline V gene. Deletions cut 2 bases from V and 8 bases from J, with 21 bases between. The CDR3 sequence is 16 residues long. The CDR3 DNA reads TGTGCCAGCAGTTACCGCTACGTGGACAAGCCTTGGGGCTACACCTTC. Residues: CASSYRYVDKPWGYTF.

This sequence joins TRBV19 and TRBJ1-5; D is undetermined. The CDR3 consists of 15 residues. V lost 3 bases and J 6 bases, leaving 15 bases between the germline ends. The germline V gene has CDR1 LNHDA and CDR2 SQIVND (reference sequence). DNA of the CDR3: TGTGCCAGTAGTATGGTAAATCCCCGTCTTCAGCCCCAGCATTTT. Encoded protein: CASSMVNPRLQPQHF.

The rearrangement joins TRBV28 to TRBJ2-1, with D unresolved. The germline gives CDR1 MDHEN, CDR2 SYDVKM. Trimming stripped 8 bases from V and 3 bases from J, with 17 bases between. The CDR3 contains 15 residues. The CDR3 region is CASLPRQLLYNEQFF. The CDR3 DNA follows: TGTGCCAGCCTTCCTAGGCAACTACTCTACAATGAGCAGTTCTTC.

The CDR3 sequence is CASSPPFGGYTF. The CDR3 DNA follows: TGTGCCAGCAGCCCCCCATTTGGTGGCTACACCTTC. V and J are TRBV7-8 and TRBJ1-2; the D is unclear. The CDR3 length is 12 residues. Trimming left V 5 bases short and J 7 bases short, with 11 bases between. Germline V gene data show CDR1 as SGHVS and CDR2 as FQNEAQ.

The rearrangement uses TRBV10-1 and TRBJ2-1; D is possibly TRBD2 (6 bases). Germline CDR1 is WNHNN and CDR2 is SYGVQD (reference sequence). The CDR3 extends over 13 amino acids. The germline V and J ends were trimmed by 0 bases and 9 bases, with 9 bases remaining between them. Here the CDR3 DNA reads TGCGCCAGCAGTGAGTCGAGGAGGGGTGAGCAGTTCTTC. It specifies CASSESRRGEQFF.

The chain joins TRBV6-6 to TRBJ1-1; D not certain. Germline assignment: CDR1 MNHNY and CDR2 SVGAGI (reference sequence). V lost 6 bases, J lost 6 bases, and 11 bases lay in between. CDR3 length equals 12 residues. The CDR3, as DNA: TGTGCCAGCAGACGTCAGACCGCTGAAGCTTTCTTT. As protein: CASRRQTAEAFF.

The chain joins TRBV2 to TRBJ1-1, with D maybe TRBD1 (5 bases). The germline V and J ends were trimmed by 5 bases and 5 bases, with 18 bases remaining between them. Per germline, CDR1 SNHLY and CDR2 FYNNEI. There are 15 residues in the CDR3. CDR3 DNA sequence: TGTGCCAGCAGTAGTCGGGGGGGTGGCGAGACTGAAGCTTTCTTT. As protein: CASSSRGGGETEAFF.

This chain joins TRBV2 and TRBJ2-1; D perhaps matches TRBD1 (6 bases). Per the germline V gene, CDR1 is SNHLY and CDR2 is FYNNEI. Between the trimmed V and J ends, which lost 7 bases and 4 bases, there was a span of 14 bases. CDR3 length: 14 amino acids. In DNA, the CDR3 is TGTGCCAGCAACGGACAGAAGGTATACAATGAGCAGTTCTTC. It translates to CASNGQKVYNEQFF.

V usage is TRBV4-2 and J usage is TRBJ2-7, with a possible D match to TRBD2 (5 bases). The germline V and J ends were trimmed by 0 bases and 7 bases, with 16 bases remaining between them. CDR1 is LGHNA, CDR2 YNFKEQ, per germline. The CDR3 is 15 residues long. The CDR3 region has the DNA TGTGCCAGCAGCCAAGATCCAGCGGCCGCGGGTGAGCAGTACTTC. This gives the protein CASSQDPAAAGEQYF.

The chain couples TRBV6-1 to TRBJ1-5; possible D gene TRBD1, 5 bases. Germline CDR1 reads MNHNS; CDR2 reads SASEGT. The V and J ends lost 3 bases and 5 bases respectively, with 20 bases between them. The CDR3 extends over 17 amino acids. The CDR3 DNA reads TGTGCCAGCAGTGACGGTCAGGGTGTGGGGACCGATCAGCCCCAGCATTTT. Translated: CASSDGQGVGTDQPQHF.

This clone was seen only a few times. V and J are TRBV7-2 and TRBJ2-7, with 9 bases that match TRBD2. J gave up 0 bases and V 3 bases, and 6 bases lay outside the gene matches. Germline V lookup: CDR1 SGHTA, CDR2 FQGNSA. This CDR3 region has 16 residues. In DNA form, the CDR3 reads TGTGCCAGCAGCTTGACTAGCGGCGTGAGCTCCTACGAGCAGTACTTC. As protein: CASSLTSGVSSYEQYF.

The CDR3 bases are TGTGCCAGCAGTTTATCGAACACCGGGGAGCTGTTTTTT. It specifies CASSLSNTGELFF. The V call is TRBV27, the J call TRBJ2-2; D gene ambiguous. There are 13 residues in the CDR3. Germline lookup yields CDR1 MNHEY and CDR2 SMNVEV (reference sequence). With 0 bases removed from V and 1 base from J, the gap between germline ends came to 0 bases.

This clone was observed a few times. The chain links TRBV13 to TRBJ2-7; D is perhaps TRBD2 (6 bases). V was clipped by 3 bases and J by 2 bases, with 11 bases between them. There are 14 residues in the CDR3. In germline, CDR1 is PRHDT, CDR2 FYEKMQ (reference sequence). The CDR3: CASSFGGRPYEQYF. CDR3 in DNA: TGTGCCAGCAGCTTTGGAGGGAGGCCCTACGAGCAGTACTTC.

The chain uses TRBV29-1 and TRBJ2-7, with 7 bases lining up with TRBD1. Trimming cost V 0 bases and J 2 bases; bases outside gene matches: 1. Germline lookup yields CDR1 SQVTM and CDR2 ANQGSEA. This CDR3 is built from 13 residues. CDR3 residues: CSVEDRGTYEQYF. As DNA, the CDR3 is TGCAGCGTTGAAGACAGGGGGACCTACGAGCAGTACTTC.

This clone was seen more than once but under ten times. This chain joins TRBV4-3 and TRBJ2-7; tentative D call: TRBD2 (6 bases). Deletions cut 0 bases from V and 7 bases from J, with 16 bases between. Germline values: CDR1 LGHNA, CDR2 YSLEER. This CDR3 contains 15 residues. Written as DNA, the CDR3 is TGCGCCAGCAGCCAAGATTTAGGGGAGACTAGGGAGCAGTACTTC. This sequence encodes CASSQDLGETREQYF.

This sequence joins TRBV28 and TRBJ2-7; D call uncertain. Germline CDR1 is MDHEN and CDR2 is SYDVKM. Trimming shortened V by 10 bases and J by 0 bases, and 13 bases separated the two germline ends. This CDR3 is 13 amino acids long. The CDR3 region is CAIARASSYEQYF. CDR3 sequence (DNA): TGTGCCATTGCACGGGCGAGCTCCTACGAGCAGTACTTC.

This chain joins TRBV27 and TRBJ1-1; no reliable D call. V lost 6 bases to trimming and J lost 6 bases, with 17 bases between them. The CDR3 consists of 14 residues. Germline CDR1 and CDR2: MNHEY and SMNVEV (reference sequence). The CDR3 DNA is TGTGCCAGCAGCCCCCCCCGGGCCGGGGCTGAAGCTTTCTTT. Translation gives CASSPPRAGAEAFF.

The rearrangement uses TRBV7-9 and TRBJ2-2, with 9 bases identical to TRBD1. The V and J ends lost 5 bases and 6 bases, in that order; junction bases with no gene match: 10. The CDR3 is made up of 16 amino acids. Germline CDR1 reads SEHNR; CDR2 reads FQNEAQ (reference sequence). The CDR3 DNA sequence: TGTGCCAGCAGCCTCTTCGGGACAGGGAGATCCGGGGAGCTGTTTTTT. As protein: CASSLFGTGRSGELFF.

The V call is TRBV6-5, the J call TRBJ1-2; the D is unclear. This CDR3 has 14 amino acids. Trimming stripped 6 bases from V and 4 bases from J, with 15 bases between. Germline V gives CDR1 MNHEY, CDR2 SVGAGI. CDR3 residues: CASRLMGGSYGYTF. The CDR3 nucleotides are TGTGCCAGCAGGCTGATGGGCGGGAGCTATGGCTACACCTTC.

This clone has a single count. This rearrangement joins TRBV5-1 to TRBJ2-1; the match to TRBD2 covers 9 bases. Germline V gene data show CDR1 as SGHRS and CDR2 as YFSETQ. The junction had 14 bases not matched to a gene; V was cut back by 4 bases and J by 9 bases. This CDR3 comprises 16 residues. CDR3 sequence: CASSDWSASGVTEQFF. CDR3 in DNA: TGCGCCAGCAGCGATTGGTCGGCTAGCGGGGTGACTGAGCAGTTCTTC.

The V gene is TRBV10-2, the J gene TRBJ2-3, with 11 nucleotides matching TRBD2. This CDR3 is built from 14 residues. V gave up 6 bases and J gave up 2 bases; unmatched junction bases: 1. CDR1 is WSHSY and CDR2 is SAAADI in the germline V gene. Here the CDR3 reads CASRGLADTDTQYF. The CDR3 DNA is TGCGCCAGCAGGGGACTAGCGGACACAGATACGCAGTATTTT.

This chain connects TRBV11-3 to TRBJ2-2; D gene ambiguous. The CDR3 contains 18 residues. Germline-derived CDR1 and CDR2 are SGHNT and YENEEA. V lost 5 bases and J 6 bases, leaving 25 bases between the germline ends. This CDR3 is CASSPAFYGGKGAGELFF. The CDR3 DNA sequence: TGTGCCAGCAGCCCCGCGTTTTATGGCGGAAAGGGCGCCGGGGAGCTGTTTTTT.

The chain is built from TRBV30 and TRBJ1-2; no definite D call. V was shortened by 2 bases and J by 3 bases, with 10 bases between the two germline ends. CDR1 is GTSNPN, CDR2 SVGIG, per germline (reference sequence). CDR3 size: 13 residues. In DNA, the CDR3 is TGTGCCTGGAGTCCGGACGTGGACTATGGCTACACCTTC. It encodes CAWSPDVDYGYTF.

The gene calls are TRBV28 and TRBJ1-2; no firm D call. Trimming left V 8 bases short and J 4 bases short, with 14 bases between. The CDR3 is 13 amino acids. Germline values: CDR1 MDHEN, CDR2 SYDVKM. The CDR3 protein is CASGYPDLYGYTF. CDR3 sequence (DNA): TGTGCCAGCGGCTACCCGGATCTCTATGGCTACACCTTC.